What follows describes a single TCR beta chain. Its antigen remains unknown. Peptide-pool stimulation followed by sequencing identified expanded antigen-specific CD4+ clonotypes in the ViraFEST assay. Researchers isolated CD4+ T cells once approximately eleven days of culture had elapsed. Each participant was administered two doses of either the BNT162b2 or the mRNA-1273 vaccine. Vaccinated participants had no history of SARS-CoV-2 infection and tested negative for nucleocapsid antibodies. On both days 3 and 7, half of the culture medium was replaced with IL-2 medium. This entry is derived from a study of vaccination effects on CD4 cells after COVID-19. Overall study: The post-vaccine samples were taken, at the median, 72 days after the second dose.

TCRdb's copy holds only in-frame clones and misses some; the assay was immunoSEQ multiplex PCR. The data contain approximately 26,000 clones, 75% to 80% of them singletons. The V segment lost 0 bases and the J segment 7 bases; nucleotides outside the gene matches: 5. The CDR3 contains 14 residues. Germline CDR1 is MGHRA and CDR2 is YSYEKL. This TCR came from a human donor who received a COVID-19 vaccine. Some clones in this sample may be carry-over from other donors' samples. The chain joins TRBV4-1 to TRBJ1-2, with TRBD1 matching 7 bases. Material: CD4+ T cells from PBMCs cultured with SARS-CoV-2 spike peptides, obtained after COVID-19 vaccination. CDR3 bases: TGCGCCAGCAGCCAAGATGACAGGGAGGCTGGCTACACCTTC. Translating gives CASSQDDREAGYTF.